This entry is about one T cell receptor beta chain. This entry belongs to a study of blood T cell repertoires in COVID-19. Study-wide context: Acute and convalescent COVID-19 specimens originated in the United States, Italy and Spain.

Clones were sequenced by immunoSEQ multiplex PCR, and TCRdb holds only the in-frame ones, with some missing. The repertoire holds approximately 210,000 clones, more than 70% seen once, with approximately 4.5% in the top ten. Germline V gene data show CDR1 as MNHEY and CDR2 as SVGAGI. The CDR3 consists of 14 residues. V lost 6 bases, J lost 7 bases, and 15 bases lay in between. The source is a human donor in a cohort sampled during active COVID-19. Sample: peripheral blood. The chain carries TRBV6-5 and TRBJ2-2; possibly TRBD2 for D (5 bases). The CDR3, as DNA: TGTGCCAGCAGGACGACACAAACTAGCGGGGAGCTGTTTTTT. It specifies CASRTTQTSGELFF.